Sequencing of this T cell receptor beta chain was carried out in a study of OX40 agonist ivuxolimab in advanced cancers. Overall study: Dose-escalation patients had hepatocellular carcinoma, melanoma, renal cell or head and neck cancer.

Germline V gene sequence: CDR1 SGHAT, CDR2 FQDESV (reference sequence). Trimming cost V 5 bases and J 5 bases; bases outside gene matches: 4. The CDR3 consists of 13 residues. The table came from immunoSEQ multiplex PCR; TCRdb's copy has only in-frame clones and leaves some out. This sample has 55,000 to 70,000 clones; about 82% occur once, and the top ten carry about a tenth. The sequencing used CD4+ or CD8+ T cells sorted from blood, collected in a trial of the OX40 agonist ivuxolimab. The source of this sequence is an adult with an advanced solid tumor such as melanoma, head and neck, liver or kidney cancer. V gene TRBV11-1 combines with J gene TRBJ2-5; 8 positions match TRBD1. This CDR3 is CASSQDRVETQYF. The CDR3 DNA reads TGTGCCAGCAGCCAGGACAGGGTGGAGACCCAGTACTTC.